What follows describes a single T cell receptor beta chain. This CDR3 spans 13 amino acids. Trimming stripped 1 base from V and 6 bases from J, with 8 bases between. Germline values: CDR1 LGHDT, CDR2 YNNKEL (reference sequence). This sample was included in a study of Ad26.COV2.S vaccination and SARS-CoV-2 variants. As for the study in general: COV1001, an Ad26.COV2.S trial, supplied this vaccine-arm donor. Ad26.COV2.S, an intramuscular injection, was given once or twice 56 days apart.

The sample's treatment: approximately 18 received Ad26.COV2.S at low or high dose, single or two shots; 5 received placebo; per-sample allocation not given. Sampling was done on day 63 after the first vaccine or placebo injection. Profiled with immunoSEQ multiplex PCR; TCRdb holds only in-frame clones, not every one. The repertoire holds about half a million clones, with 89% as singletons. This sample comprised peripheral blood, obtained in a trial of Ad26.COV2.S vaccine versus placebo. The sequence derives from a person between 18 and 60 years old who received the Ad26.COV2.S COVID-19 vaccine or a placebo. V and J are TRBV3-1 (or the pseudogene TRBV3-2) and TRBJ2-3; no reliable D call. The DNA for the CDR3 is TGTGCCAGCAGCCAAGCCCATTCGGATACGCAGTATTTT. This gives the protein CASSQAHSDTQYF.